This T cell receptor beta chain was identified in a study of siplizumab effects on memory and regulatory T cells. A word on this clone: Antigen specificity is unknown.

The CDR3 covers 17 residues. V lost 4 bases, J lost 1 base, and 13 bases stayed unmatched. The germline gives CDR1 SGDLS, CDR2 YYNGEE. Overall study results and limits: Memory cells that were CD4+ and unstimulated gave rise to alloreactive sequences, which siplizumab significantly reduced. With siplizumab, mappable alloreactive CD4+ clones averaged about 70% Treg-derived, versus 25% to 30% in controls. Naive T cells were seemingly more diverse than memory cells, and major contributions to the alloresponse seemed to be made by them.

Assays covered 85,000 to 100,000 TCR templates per sample. Profiled with immunoSEQ multiplex PCR; TCRdb holds only in-frame clones, not every one. Of about 26,000 clones in the sample, roughly 88% are singletons; the top ten hold around a quarter. The source is a human donor in good health. The sample taken for sequencing was memory CD4+ T cells sorted from blood. The chain employs TRBV9 and TRBJ1-2; 7 bases map to TRBD1. CDR3 nucleotides: TGTGCCAGCAGCCCTAACCCCGGGACAGTGCGTAACTATGGCTACACCTTC. Translation gives CASSPNPGTVRNYGYTF.